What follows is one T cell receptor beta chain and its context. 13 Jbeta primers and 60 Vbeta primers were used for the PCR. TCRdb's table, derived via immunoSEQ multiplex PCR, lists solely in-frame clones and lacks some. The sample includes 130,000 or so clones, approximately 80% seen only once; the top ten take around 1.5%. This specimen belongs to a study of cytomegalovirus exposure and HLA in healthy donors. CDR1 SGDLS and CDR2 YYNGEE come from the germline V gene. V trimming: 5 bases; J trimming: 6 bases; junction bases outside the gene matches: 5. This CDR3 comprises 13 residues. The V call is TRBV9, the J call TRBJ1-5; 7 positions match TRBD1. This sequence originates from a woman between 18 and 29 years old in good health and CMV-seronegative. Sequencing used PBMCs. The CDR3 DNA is TGTGCCAGCAGTCGGGACAGTTTTCAGCCCCAGCATTTT. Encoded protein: CASSRDSFQPQHF.